The sequence of this T cell receptor beta chain was determined in a study of patients and donors after allogeneic stem cell transplantation (dated by TCRdb to about 2020). Worth noting for this clonotype: What this receptor recognizes is not known. No per-base quality is available; no much larger clone lies one base away.

The receptor library was made with RT-PCR. The sample was run on a NextSeq 550. The public reads were run again by TCRdb, first through fastp at Q25 and then through MiXCR, and only productive beta chains were kept. Here each entry gathers all rows of one CDR3 protein and keeps the most common genes and DNA. The sample table records about 110,000 distinct CDR3 sequences; approximately 35% of these occur just once. The biggest ten clones account for roughly 27% of the sample. The CDR3 spans 13 residues, from the cysteine through the phenylalanine. Only the CDR3 DNA is retained, 39 bases long and in frame from the first base. The germline V end is reduced by 8 bases and the J end by 5 bases; junction bases left unmatched: 7. The germline V gene yields ENHRY for CDR1 and SYGVKD for CDR2.

The receptor chain draws on TRBV10-3 and TRBJ2-3, and 7 junctional nucleotides match TRBD2. The receptor was derived from a human donor who was either an allogeneic HSCT recipient or a stem cell or donor lymphocyte infusion donor (not recorded which). It is not recorded whose cells these are; they may come from a transplant donor. The specimen sequenced was blood, either unsorted or a sorted T cell fraction (not recorded which). The sequence in DNA is TGTGCCATCGGAAGCGGGAAGCTAGATACGCAGTATTTT. Its protein product is CAIGSGKLDTQYF.